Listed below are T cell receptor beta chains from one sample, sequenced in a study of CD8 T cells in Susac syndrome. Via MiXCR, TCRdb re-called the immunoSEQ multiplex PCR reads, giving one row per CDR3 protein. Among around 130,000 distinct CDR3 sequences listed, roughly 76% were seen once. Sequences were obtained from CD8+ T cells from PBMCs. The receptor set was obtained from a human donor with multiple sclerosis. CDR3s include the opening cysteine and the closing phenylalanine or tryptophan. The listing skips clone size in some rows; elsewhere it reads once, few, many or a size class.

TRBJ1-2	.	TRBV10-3	CASSPGTGFVNGYTF
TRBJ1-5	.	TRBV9	CASSVGGGPTSNQPQHF
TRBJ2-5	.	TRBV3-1	CASSQVPRLAGGETQYF
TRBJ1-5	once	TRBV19	CASSMGLGYSNQPQHF
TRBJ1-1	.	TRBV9	CASSLNGITEAFF
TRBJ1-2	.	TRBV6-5	CASSYPLPANNYGYTF
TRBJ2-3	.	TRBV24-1	CATSVNGITDTQYF
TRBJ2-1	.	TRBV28	CAIGPYNEQLF
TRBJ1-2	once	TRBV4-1	CASSQAQGLGYGYTF
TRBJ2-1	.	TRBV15	CATRGWGLEQFF
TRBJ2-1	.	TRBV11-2	CASSLLGGTSSYNEQFF
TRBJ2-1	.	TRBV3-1	CASTDYNEQFF
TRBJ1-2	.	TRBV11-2	CASSLGSGDYGYTF
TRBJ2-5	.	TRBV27	CASRGRTEETQYF
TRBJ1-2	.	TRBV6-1	CASRLGSRYGYTF
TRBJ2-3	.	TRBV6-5	CASSYSRNGDTQYF
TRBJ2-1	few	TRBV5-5	CASSRLVAGGDEQFF
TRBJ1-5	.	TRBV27	CASSFGPGQPQHF
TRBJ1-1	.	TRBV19	CASSIEDGGALNTEAFF
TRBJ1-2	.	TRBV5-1	CASSADRAMGFDYGYTF
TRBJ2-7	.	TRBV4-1	CASSPSTGAYEQYF
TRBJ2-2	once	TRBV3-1	CASSQDPTDENTGELFF
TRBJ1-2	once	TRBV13	CASSVSGEIVYGYTF
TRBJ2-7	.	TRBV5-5	CASSLGTPWQYF
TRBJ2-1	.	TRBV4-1	CASSQVPGGEAFF
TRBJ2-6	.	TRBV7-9	CASSSLVGSGANVLTF
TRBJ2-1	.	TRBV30	CAWSVLRGYEQFF
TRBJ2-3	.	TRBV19	CASSIGSSTDTQYF
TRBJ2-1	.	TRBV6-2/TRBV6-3	CASSYLGLAETDNEQFF
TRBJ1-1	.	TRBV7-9	CASSPLGQGTTEAFF
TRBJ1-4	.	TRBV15	CATSPRQEPFLFF
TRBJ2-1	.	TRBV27	CASSKQRVSYNEQFF
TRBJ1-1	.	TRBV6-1	CASSPAYKTEAFF
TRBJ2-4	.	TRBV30	CAWSPGTSGNIQYF
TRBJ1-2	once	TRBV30	CAWTSIRAGHGYTF
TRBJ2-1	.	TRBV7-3	CASSLIRTKNNEQFF
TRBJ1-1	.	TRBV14	CASSPRGLTEAFF
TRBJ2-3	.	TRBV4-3	CASSQFLGGIADTQYF
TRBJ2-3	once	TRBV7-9	CASSLGLGGQDTDTQYF
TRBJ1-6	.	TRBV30	CAGNLLGFSSPLHF
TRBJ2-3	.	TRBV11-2	CASSFRDNFYTDTQYF
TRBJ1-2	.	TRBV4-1	CASSQTNLRADTYGYTF
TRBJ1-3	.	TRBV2	CASNPDGYSGNTIYF
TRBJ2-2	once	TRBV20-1	CSARRTPHMRGSVELFF
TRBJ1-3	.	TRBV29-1	CSGRGRNTIYF
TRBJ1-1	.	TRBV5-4	CASRGQGNTEAFF
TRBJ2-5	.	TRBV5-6	CASSSGERGSETQYF
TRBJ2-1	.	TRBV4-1	CASGSYRGNEQFF
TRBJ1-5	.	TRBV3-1	CASSQAGQGDNQPQHF
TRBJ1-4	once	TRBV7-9	CASSLLTRRLDEKLFF
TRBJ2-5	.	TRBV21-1	CASGKVGQYF